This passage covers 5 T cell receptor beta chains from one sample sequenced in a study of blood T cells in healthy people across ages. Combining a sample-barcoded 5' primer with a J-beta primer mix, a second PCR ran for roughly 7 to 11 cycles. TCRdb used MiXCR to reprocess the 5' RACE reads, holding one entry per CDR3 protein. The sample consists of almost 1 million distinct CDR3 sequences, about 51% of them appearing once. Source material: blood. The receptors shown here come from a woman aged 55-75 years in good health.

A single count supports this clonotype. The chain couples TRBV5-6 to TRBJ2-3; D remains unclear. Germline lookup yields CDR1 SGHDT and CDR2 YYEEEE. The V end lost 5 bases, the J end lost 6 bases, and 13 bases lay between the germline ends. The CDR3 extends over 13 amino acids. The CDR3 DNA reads TGTGCCAGCAGAAAGGAACATTGGGATACGCAGTATTTT. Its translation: CASRKEHWDTQYF.

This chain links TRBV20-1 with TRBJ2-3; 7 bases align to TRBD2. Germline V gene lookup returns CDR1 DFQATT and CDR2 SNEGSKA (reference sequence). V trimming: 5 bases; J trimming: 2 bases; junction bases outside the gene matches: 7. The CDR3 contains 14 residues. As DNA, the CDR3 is TGCAGTGCTTACAAGCGGGGTCTCACAGATACGCAGTATTTT. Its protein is CSAYKRGLTDTQYF.

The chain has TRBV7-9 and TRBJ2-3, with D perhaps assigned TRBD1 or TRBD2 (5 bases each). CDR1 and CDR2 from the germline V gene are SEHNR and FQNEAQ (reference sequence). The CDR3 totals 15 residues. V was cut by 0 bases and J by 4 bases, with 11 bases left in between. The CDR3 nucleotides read TGTGCCAGCAGCTTAGCGGGGGTAGATGCAGATACGCAGTATTTT. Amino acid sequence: CASSLAGVDADTQYF.

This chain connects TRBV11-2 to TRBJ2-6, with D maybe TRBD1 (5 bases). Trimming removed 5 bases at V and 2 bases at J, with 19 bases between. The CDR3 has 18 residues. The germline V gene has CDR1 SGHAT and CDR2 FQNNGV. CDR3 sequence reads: CASSHIPFRATGANVLTF. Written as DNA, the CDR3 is TGTGCCAGCAGCCATATTCCGTTCAGGGCTACTGGGGCCAACGTCCTGACTTTC. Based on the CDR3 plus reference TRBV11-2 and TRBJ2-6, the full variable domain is EAGVAQSPRYKIIEKRQSVAFWCNPISGHATLYWYQQILGQGPKLLIQFQNNGVVDDSQLPKDRFSAERLKGVDSTLKIQPAKLEDSAVYLCASSHIPFRATGANVLTFGAGSRLTVL.

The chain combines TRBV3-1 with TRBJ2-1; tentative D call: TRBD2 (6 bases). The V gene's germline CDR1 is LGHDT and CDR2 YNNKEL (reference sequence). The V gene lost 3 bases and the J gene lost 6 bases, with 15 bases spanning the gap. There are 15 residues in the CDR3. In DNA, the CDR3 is TGTGCCAGCAGCCAGCCCTCCTTGGGGGGCAATGAGCAGTTCTTC. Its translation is CASSQPSLGGNEQFF.